Listed below are T cell receptor beta chains from one sample, sequenced in a study of immune cell composition in non-small cell lung cancer. Sequencing used immunoSEQ multiplex PCR; TCRdb keeps in-frame clones, though not all of them. The sample lists about 16,000 clones; 77% were seen once. The same data also contributed to another study, on CD4 T cells in lung cancer.

Material: non-adjacent lung tissue. These receptors came from a human donor with non-small cell lung cancer. CDR3s include the opening cysteine and the closing phenylalanine or tryptophan. The order of the fields is CDR3 protein, V gene.

CASSNPNTGELFF TRBV19
CASSPTGFNYGYTF TRBV7-8
CSVERTSGGYNEQFF TRBV29-1
CATSGGGVSYNEQFF TRBV5-4
CASSINREHGYTF TRBV19
CASSLAGGTFPNEKLFF TRBV7-6
CASRRGQGDWETQYF TRBV7-2
CASSQLWDRVSSPLHF TRBV4-1
CAGQDGQNTEAFF TRBV6-6
CASSRPGTEAFF TRBV5-6
CASRRGGADTQYF TRBV13
CSAQTNEQFF TRBV29-1
CASSLEFYQGGQETQYF TRBV5-6
CASSTRGGGYTF TRBV11-3
CASSPQRGNTEAFF TRBV11-3
CASSGGGVQETQYF TRBV5-1
CASLSRGLEGNTIYF TRBV28
CASSSGLATPYEQYF TRBV5-1
CASSGLAVPGELFF TRBV27
CASSLKVIGITDTQYF TRBV13
CASSKTGENTEAFF TRBV2
CASSVDRSGELFF TRBV7-3
CASSPPGRGGEKLFF TRBV28
CASSLQGTPTDTQYF TRBV7-9
CASSVQGNEQFF TRBV7-3
CASSQTRGAPRNF TRBV4-3
CASTLAGAGDTQYF TRBV27
CASSGTGGGEQYF TRBV28
CASSLGGARGADTQYF TRBV7-2
CASSQVGDFYEQYF TRBV4-1
CRGGVLYGYTF TRBV20-1
CASSLGPINTEAFF TRBV7-9
CASSEAQQADTQYF TRBV2
CSSWANEKLFF TRBV20-1
CASRSRPENTEAFF TRBV6-6
CASSPEMTGSYGYTF TRBV9
CASSLSATGELSTDTQYF TRBV5-1
CASSVRQGVSDTQYF TRBV2
CASSPLAGSDNEQFF TRBV5-1
CASSLGPTGGTGETQYF TRBV7-2
CASSLSRKNTEAFF TRBV11-3
CASSHSGTPNYGYTF TRBV4-1
CASGLTAGVEQFF TRBV19
CASSFGVAYEQYF TRBV7-6
CASSQDPSSGTYNEQFF TRBV4-3
CATSVMADTQYF TRBV15
CASSSGTSGGQETQYF TRBV5-8
CASSLRTGGGYGYTF TRBV19
CASGDRLEAFF TRBV11-3
CASSPPGQRDYGYTF TRBV7-2
CASRGDRAVGELFF TRBV6-1
CASSLAQGGPSYEQYF TRBV7-9